These 32 T cell receptor beta chains share one sample of origin, sequenced in a study of T cell responses to AZD1222 COVID-19 vaccine. The protocol was immunoSEQ multiplex PCR, while the TCRdb copy is restricted to in-frame clones and leaves out a portion. In the table there are 65,000 to 85,000 clones, about 85% of which are singletons. The specimen comprised peripheral blood, sampled on day 0 of AZD1222 vaccination. The receptors here all came from an adult in good health.

CDR3 amino acids: CASTPDRVGEKLFF. CDR3 nucleotide sequence: TGTGCCAGCACCCCGGACAGGGTAGGGGAAAAACTGTTTTTT. The chain carries TRBV28 and TRBJ1-4; 8 bases fit TRBD1. J lost 8 bases, V lost 7 bases, and 9 bases had no gene match. CDR1 is MDHEN and CDR2 is SYDVKM in the germline V gene. The CDR3 has 14 amino acids.

The rearrangement uses TRBV7-6 and TRBJ2-3; maybe TRBD2 (6 bases). V was trimmed by 4 bases and J by 0 bases, leaving 11 bases between them. Germline V lookup: CDR1 SGHVS, CDR2 FNYEAQ. The CDR3 is made up of 15 amino acids. In DNA, the CDR3 is TGTGCCAGCAGCTCCGGGGGTGGGAGCACAGATACGCAGTATTTT. Its translation is CASSSGGGSTDTQYF.

The chain couples TRBV28 to TRBJ2-5; D is possibly TRBD2 (5 bases). Germline V gene lookup returns CDR1 MDHEN and CDR2 SYDVKM. Trimming left V 5 bases short and J 3 bases short, with 16 bases between. The CDR3 has 15 residues. CDR3 nucleotides: TGTGCCAGCAGTCCGAGGGTGGGTATAAAAGAGACCCAGTACTTC. Translation gives CASSPRVGIKETQYF.

The chain links TRBV11-3 to TRBJ2-2; 10 bases line up with TRBD2. This CDR3 comprises 19 residues. Germline values: CDR1 SGHNT, CDR2 YENEEA. With 1 base clipped from V and 0 bases from J, the junction kept 8 bases outside the gene matches. CDR3 DNA: TGTGCCAGCAGCTTAGGACGTCGGACTAGCGGCGCGAACACCGGGGAGCTGTTTTTT. Translated, it gives CASSLGRRTSGANTGELFF.

This chain links TRBV18 with TRBJ1-5; D remains ambiguous. The CDR3 runs 13 residues. Germline V gene sequence: CDR1 KGHSH, CDR2 LQKENI. The V end was cut by 2 bases, the J end by 7 bases, with 9 bases between. CDR3 DNA: TGTGCCAGCTCACCAGATGACAACCAGCCCCAGCATTTT. Its translation is CASSPDDNQPQHF.

The sample holds a few counts of this clone. This chain connects TRBV6-2 or TRBV6-3 to TRBJ2-1; no clear D gene. This CDR3 region has 16 residues. Germline lookup yields CDR1 MNHEY and CDR2 SVGEGT. The V end lost 5 bases, the J end lost 10 bases, and 24 bases lay between the germline ends. CDR3 nucleotides: TGTGCCAGCAGTCAGTCTAGATTTGGCCACCTAAAGGAGCAGTTCTTC. Translated: CASSQSRFGHLKEQFF.

The rearrangement uses TRBV5-5 and TRBJ1-5, with 7 bases aligning to TRBD1. The J segment lost 2 bases and the V segment lost 1 base, leaving 6 bases of the junction unmatched. The CDR3 is 16 residues long. Germline-derived CDR1 and CDR2 are SGHKS and YYEKEE (reference sequence). CDR3 sequence reads: CASSLPGTAGNQPQHF. In DNA form, the CDR3 reads TGTGCCAGCAGCTTGCCCGGGACAGCTGGCAATCAGCCCCAGCATTTT.

There are a few counts of this clone. The V call is TRBV7-2, the J call TRBJ1-5; D is undetermined. Trimming removed 1 base at V and 3 bases at J, with 13 bases between. Germline CDR1 is SGHTA and CDR2 is FQGNSA. The CDR3 runs to 16 residues. The CDR3 DNA sequence: TGTGCCAGCAGCTTAGAGGGTGGGGTTTACAATCAGCCCCAGCATTTT. This translates into CASSLEGGVYNQPQHF.

The chain joins TRBV19 to TRBJ1-5; D possibly corresponds to TRBD1 (5 bases). Germline V gene data show CDR1 as LNHDA and CDR2 as SQIVND (reference sequence). The CDR3 contains 13 residues. The V end was cut by 5 bases, the J end by 6 bases, with 11 bases between. The CDR3 loop is CASSFQGGQPQHF. CDR3 coding DNA: TGTGCCAGTAGTTTTCAGGGTGGTCAGCCCCAGCATTTT.

The CDR3 region is CASSTDSNQPQHF. As DNA, the CDR3 is TGCGCCAGCAGTACGGATAGCAATCAGCCCCAGCATTTT. The chain combines TRBV5-1 with TRBJ1-5; no firm D call. The CDR3 totals 13 residues. The ends were cut back, 5 bases at V and 0 bases at J, with 6 bases in the middle. Germline V gene lookup returns CDR1 SGHRS and CDR2 YFSETQ.

CDR3 sequence (DNA): TGTGCCACCAGCAGCTTGCCGGTCTCCTACGAGCAGTACTTC. This sequence encodes CATSSLPVSYEQYF. The gene calls are TRBV15 and TRBJ2-7; D uncertain. Germline V gene data show CDR1 as LNHNV and CDR2 as YYDKDF (reference sequence). CDR3 length: 14 residues. Between the trimmed V and J ends, which lost 3 bases and 0 bases, there was a span of 9 bases.

This clone was seen a single time. The chain combines TRBV28 with TRBJ1-2, with D hard to call. CDR1 and CDR2 from the germline V gene are MDHEN and SYDVKM. The V and J ends lost 7 bases and 8 bases respectively, with 14 bases between them. The length of the CDR3 is 12 residues. CDR3 region: CASNPPPGGYTF. CDR3 DNA: TGTGCCAGCAACCCCCCACCTGGAGGCTACACCTTC.

The chain employs TRBV19 and TRBJ2-1, with 11 bases aligning to TRBD2. Trimming removed 5 bases from V and 7 bases from J; junction bases left unmatched: 7. CDR3 size: 15 residues. Germline V lookup: CDR1 LNHDA, CDR2 SQIVND (reference sequence). The CDR3 nucleotides read TGTGCCAGTAGTGTACTAGCGGGAGCCTGGAATGAGCAGTTCTTC. Protein product: CASSVLAGAWNEQFF.

The V call is TRBV7-2, the J call TRBJ1-2; D unclear. The CDR3 loop spans 17 amino acids. The V gene's germline CDR1 is SGHTA and CDR2 FQGNSA. Trimming removed 0 bases at V and 6 bases at J, with 20 bases between. CDR3 in DNA: TGTGCCAGCAGCTTAGCGCAAGAACGTCGGGTTCCCCATGGCTACACCTTC. Translated, it gives CASSLAQERRVPHGYTF.

The rearrangement joins TRBV6-1 to TRBJ1-2, with 10 positions matching TRBD1. Trimming removed 4 bases from V and 2 bases from J; junction bases left unmatched: 10. CDR1 and CDR2 (germline): MNHNS, SASEGT. The CDR3 runs 17 residues. CDR3 nucleotides: TGTGCCAGCAGTGTTGACAGGGGGCGGCCTTCCAACTATGGCTACACCTTC. This gives the protein CASSVDRGRPSNYGYTF.

This chain links TRBV7-2 with TRBJ1-5, with D possibly TRBD1 on 6 matching bases. V dropped 3 bases and J dropped 0 bases, with 9 bases sitting between them. CDR3 length: 15 residues. The germline V gene has CDR1 SGHTA and CDR2 FQGNSA. CDR3 loop: CASSFQGISNQPQHF. The CDR3 DNA reads as TGTGCCAGCAGCTTCCAGGGGATTAGCAATCAGCCCCAGCATTTT.

CDR3 region: CASSTLDRPTNYGYTF. CDR3 coding DNA: TGTGCCAGTAGTACCCTCGACAGGCCAACTAACTATGGCTACACCTTC. This chain connects TRBV19 to TRBJ1-2; tentative D call: TRBD1 (6 bases). Trimming removed 4 bases from V and 0 bases from J, with 15 bases in between. Germline-derived CDR1 and CDR2 are LNHDA and SQIVND (reference sequence). The CDR3 spans 16 residues.

The chain is built from TRBV5-6 and TRBJ2-7; D is ambiguous. The CDR3 covers 17 residues. Per the germline V gene, CDR1 is SGHDT and CDR2 is YYEEEE. Trimming removed 1 base from V and 4 bases from J, with 21 bases in between. Here the CDR3 DNA reads TGTGCCAGCAGCTTGAGGTTAGCCGGAAGGATATTTTACGAGCAGTACTTC. The encoded protein is CASSLRLAGRIFYEQYF.

This clone was seen only a few times. The gene calls are TRBV28 and TRBJ2-1; 10 positions agree with TRBD2. The CDR3 extends over 15 amino acids. The germline gives CDR1 MDHEN, CDR2 SYDVKM. V lost 5 bases and J lost 4; bases outside the gene matches: 5. Here the CDR3 DNA reads TGTGCCAGCAGTCCGATAGCGGGGGGTTACAATGAGCAGTTCTTC. It is translated as CASSPIAGGYNEQFF.

CDR3 in DNA: TGTGCCAGTAGTGGCAGGGCGGGGACCGGGGAGCTGTTTTTT. It specifies CASSGRAGTGELFF. The genes are TRBV19 and TRBJ2-2; tentatively, D is TRBD2 (6 bases). Germline values: CDR1 LNHDA, CDR2 SQIVND (reference sequence). Trimming left V 5 bases short and J 5 bases short, with 12 bases between. The CDR3 runs 14 residues.

The chain employs TRBV30 and TRBJ2-7, with D maybe TRBD2 (5 bases). This CDR3 is built from 15 residues. V lost 1 base to trimming and J lost 2 bases, with 15 bases between them. CDR1 and CDR2 (germline): GTSNPN, SVGIG (reference sequence). The DNA of the CDR3 is TGTGCCTGGAGTGCCGGGCGGCTAGCTACCTACGAGCAGTACTTC. The encoded protein is CAWSAGRLATYEQYF.

The rearrangement uses TRBV2 and TRBJ1-2; the match to TRBD1 covers 9 bases. The CDR3 extends over 14 amino acids. J gave up 13 bases and V 6 bases, and 15 bases lay outside the gene matches. Germline loops: CDR1 SNHLY, CDR2 FYNNEI. The CDR3 is CASSETPGQGFLTF. The CDR3 nucleotides are TGTGCCAGCAGCGAAACTCCGGGACAGGGCTTCCTCACCTTC. Using reference TRBV2 and TRBJ1-2 for the parts outside the CDR3, the full variable domain is EPEVTQTPSHQVTQMGQEVILRCVPISNHLYFYWYRQILGQKVEFLVSFYNNEISEKSEIFDDQFSVERPDGSNFTLKIRSTKLEDSAMYFCASSETPGQGFLTFGSGTRLTVV.

The V gene is TRBV7-3, the J gene TRBJ2-1; the match to TRBD2 covers 8 bases. Germline V gene data show CDR1 as SGHTA and CDR2 as FQGTGA. The CDR3 has 15 amino acids. The trim removed 4 bases at V and 7 bases at J, leaving 9 bases unmatched. The CDR3 loop reads CASSSTGGPSNEQFF. CDR3 in DNA: TGTGCCAGCAGCTCAACGGGAGGGCCGTCTAATGAGCAGTTCTTC.

The gene calls are TRBV7-2 and TRBJ1-3; maybe TRBD1 (6 bases). From germline, CDR1 is SGHTA and CDR2 FQGNSA. V was clipped by 3 bases and J by 4 bases, with 10 bases between them. The CDR3 runs 14 residues. CDR3 amino acids: CASSFTGPGNTIYF. The CDR3 DNA follows: TGTGCCAGCAGCTTTACAGGGCCAGGAAACACCATATATTTT.

The gene calls are TRBV27 and TRBJ2-2; the match to TRBD1 covers 9 bases. The CDR3 is 13 residues long. Trimming removed 6 bases from V and 7 bases from J; junction bases left unmatched: 3. Germline CDR1 reads MNHEY; CDR2 reads SMNVEV (reference sequence). The CDR3 region is CASRRTGVGELFF. CDR3 bases: TGTGCCAGCAGACGGACAGGGGTCGGGGAGCTGTTTTTT.

This clone was observed a few times. This chain connects TRBV7-9 to TRBJ2-7; D not resolved. The CDR3 loop spans 13 amino acids. V shed 2 bases and J shed 6 bases, with 11 bases lying between them. The germline CDR1 and CDR2 sequences are SEHNR and FQNEAQ (reference sequence). Here the CDR3 DNA reads TGTGCCAGCAGCTTAATCGCTGCGTCCGAGCAGTACTTC. Translation gives CASSLIAASEQYF.

The J gene is TRBJ2-2, the V gene TRBV7-3; TRBD2 matches at 12 bases. CDR3 length: 16 amino acids. In germline, CDR1 is SGHTA, CDR2 FQGTGA. J lost 6 bases, V lost 2 bases, and 4 bases had no gene match. The CDR3 region has the DNA TGTGCCAGCAGCTTACTAGCGGGAGGGCGTGCCGGGGAGCTGTTTTTT. Protein sequence: CASSLLAGGRAGELFF.

The gene calls are TRBV5-1 and TRBJ1-6; no clear D. There are 17 residues in the CDR3. V was pared by 0 bases and J by 0 bases, with 10 bases between. CDR1 is SGHRS and CDR2 is YFSETQ in the germline V gene. The CDR3 is CASSLEMGSSYNSPLHF. The CDR3 region has the DNA TGCGCCAGCAGCTTGGAGATGGGGAGCTCCTATAATTCACCCCTCCACTTT.

The chain links TRBV5-1 to TRBJ2-5; tentative D call: TRBD2 (5 bases). The CDR3 extends over 19 amino acids. V lost 0 bases, J lost 0 bases, and 21 bases lay in between. Germline values: CDR1 SGHRS, CDR2 YFSETQ. As DNA, the CDR3 is TGCGCCAGCAGCTTGGCGATGTCCCGATCCTCGGGGTACCAAGAGACCCAGTACTTC. Translating it yields CASSLAMSRSSGYQETQYF.

The chain uses TRBV19 and TRBJ2-7, with 8 nucleotides matching TRBD1. The CDR3 runs to 14 residues. Germline CDR1 is LNHDA and CDR2 is SQIVND (reference sequence). The V gene end was trimmed by 1 base and the J gene end by 4 bases; junction bases not matched to a gene: 3. The CDR3 region is CASSIGTGRYEQYF. The CDR3 bases are TGTGCCAGTAGTATAGGGACAGGGAGGTACGAGCAGTACTTC.

This chain uses TRBV9 with TRBJ1-2; no clear D gene. Germline assignment: CDR1 SGDLS and CDR2 YYNGEE. Trimming stripped 3 bases from V and 0 bases from J, with 15 bases between. This CDR3 is built from 16 residues. The DNA of the CDR3 is TGTGCCAGCAGCGCACAGCTTGGAATCCCTAACTATGGCTACACCTTC. As protein: CASSAQLGIPNYGYTF.

The sample holds a few counts of this clone. The chain has TRBV18 and TRBJ2-7; possible D gene TRBD1, 6 bases. The CDR3 length is 13 residues. Germline CDR1 KGHSH, CDR2 LQKENI. V lost 5 bases to trimming and J lost 6 bases, with 14 bases between them. CDR3 loop: CASSTSDSPEQYF. The DNA for the CDR3 is TGTGCCAGCTCAACGTCGGACAGCCCCGAGCAGTACTTC.